The rows below give T cell receptor beta chains drawn from one sample of a study of blood T cell repertoires in COVID-19. Assay: immunoSEQ multiplex PCR; the TCRdb copy retains only in-frame clones and omits some. The data hold over 50,000 clones, with approximately 85% observed a single time. Sequencing was done on a sample of peripheral blood. The receptors were gathered from a man aged 50-59 years with active COVID-19. Both conserved end residues are part of each CDR3.

>TRBV5-4
CASSSSRDRADTGELFF
>TRBV4-1
CASSQEWTGTSGNTIYF
>TRBV16
CASSRWDRTNEQFF
>TRBV6-5
CASYGGLYGYTF
>TRBV6-5
CASRTTGDSNYGYTF
>TRBV9
CASSVDGTSGGSYNEQFF
>TRBV7-8
CASSFPGQGGNTIYF
>TRBV5-6
CASSLVQGVRGYTF
>TRBV6-4
CASSFGTGNTGELFF
>TRBV19
CASSPRTQRRRETQYF
>TRBV19
CASSRRQASNSPLHF
>TRBV28
CASSLGAAGSNQPQHF
>TRBV11-3
CASSPGLALSPDTQYF
>TRBV3-1/TRBV3-2
CASSQIAGNYGYTF
>TRBV7-2
CASSYTGLATDTQYF
>TRBV7-7
CASSSGTSGYEQYF
>TRBV12-3/TRBV12-4
CASSRQGGYGYTF
>TRBV9
CASSVGGETRYTQYF
>TRBV9
CASSGTLSTDTQYF
>TRBV6-2/TRBV6-3
CASSVVRDRTYEQYF
>TRBV2
CASFGQGQNTEAFF
>TRBV4-2
CASSLLQGAGYTF
>TRBV4-3
CASSSGQGSREKLFF
>TRBV25-1
CASSEPRLAGVETQYF
>TRBV6-2/TRBV6-3
CASSYPSRGATTDTQYF
>TRBV19
CASSIFRRRAGTEAFF
>TRBV18
CASSPPSRPLLMQTQYF
>TRBV4-3
CASSQEVRGAQGYTF
>TRBV6-5
CASSRQGWGNYGYTF
>TRBV5-4
CASTRSPQETQYF
>TRBV5-1
CASSLHRPGTGEGYTF
>TRBV4-1
CASSFEGNTIYF
>TRBV7-7
CASSSNPSEDRGGGNTEAFF
>TRBV7-2
CASSLTSGDTDTQYF
>TRBV19
CASRRTSGGADTQYF
>TRBV18
CASSPPGANIQYF
>TRBV7-2
CASSPWTRGDEQFF
>TRBV15
CATSPYPRGGRGEQYF
>TRBV4-2
CASSQGPAGGETQYF
>TRBV15
CATPRGGDEQYF
>TRBV7-9
CASSSLQGVGAEAFF
>TRBV6-1
CASSEAQGRHQPQHF
>TRBV7-2
CASSLGFRDRGSPDTQYF
>TRBV4-1
CASSQDSQLNTEAFF
>TRBV11-2
CASSFLDSPGYTF
>TRBV19
CATGAHQGAQTGELFF
>TRBV9
CASSVGGPNEKLFF
>TRBV4-1
CASSQALLGTGDQPQHF
>TRBV27
CASSMRRHNQPQHF
>TRBV7-9
CASSPDHRANYGYTF
>TRBV21-1
CASSKESCTFGQGDQGFEQETQYF
>TRBV3-1/TRBV3-2
CASSQDRRVTRGFPLHF
>TRBV10-3
CAISGGTGVNYEQYF